This note documents a single T cell receptor (beta chain) sequence. Looked up from germline, CDR1 is SQVTM and CDR2 is ANQGSEA. This CDR3 spans 13 amino acids. V lost 5 bases to trimming and J lost 5 bases; unmatched junction nucleotides: 5. The entry originates in a study of shared clonotypes between healthy human individuals. About the research overall: Per donor, CD8 memory used one plate, CD8 naive used two, CD4 memory used three and CD4 naive used three.

Sequencing was performed with immunoSEQ multiplex PCR; in TCRdb, only in-frame clones are kept and a portion is missing. The sample lists 2 million to 2.5 million clones, 85% to 95% occurring once. Donors, without exception, were Caucasian adults residing in Nashville, Tennessee. The sequenced material came from naive CD4+ T cells from PBMCs. Noted subset: CD45RA+ positively selected. This TCR came from a man between 18 and 35 years old in good health. Some clones in this sample may be carry-over from other donors' samples. The V call is TRBV29-1, the J call TRBJ1-5; 8 bases map to TRBD1. The CDR3 loop reads CSVRQGSDQPQHF. The CDR3 DNA follows: TGCAGCGTTAGACAGGGGTCTGATCAGCCCCAGCATTTT.